The T cell receptor beta chain described here comes from a study of blood T cell repertoires in COVID-19. At the level of the study: Both acute and convalescent COVID-19 samples were obtained from the United States, Italy and Spain. In each case, the material was cDNA or gDNA derived from T cells, B-cell-depleted T cells, or PBMCs.

Per the authors' pipeline: Researchers report that nucleated cell counts were estimated from reference gene primer amplification. Libraries were prepared by immunoSEQ multiplex PCR; TCRdb keeps only in-frame clonotypes and omits some of them. Clone size and the V and J calls come from that table; the DNA yielded D and trimming. Among around 140,000 clones listed, 87% were seen once. Germline values: CDR1 MNHEY, CDR2 SVGEGT. Trimming took 0 bases from V and 2 from J, leaving 10 bases between them. CDR3 size: 15 residues. J is TRBJ1-1 and V is TRBV6-2 or TRBV6-3; D is unresolved. This clonotype was sampled from a woman aged 50 to 65 with active or convalescent COVID-19. Sequencing was performed on peripheral blood. CDR3 region: CASSYSSGYNTEAFF. CDR3 bases: TGTGCCAGCAGTTACTCGTCCGGGTATAACACTGAAGCTTTCTTT.